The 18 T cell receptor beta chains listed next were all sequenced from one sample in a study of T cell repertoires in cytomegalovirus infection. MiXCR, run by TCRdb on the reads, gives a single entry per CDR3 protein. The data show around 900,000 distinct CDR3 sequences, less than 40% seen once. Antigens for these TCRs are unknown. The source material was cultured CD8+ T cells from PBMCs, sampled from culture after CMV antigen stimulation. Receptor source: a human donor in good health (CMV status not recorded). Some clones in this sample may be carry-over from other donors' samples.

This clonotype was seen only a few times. The CDR3 DNA follows: TGTGCCAGCAGTGTCTACCAGGGTAACAATCCCTACGAGCAGTACTTC. Amino acid sequence: CASSVYQGNNPYEQYF. J is TRBJ2-7 and V is TRBV27, with D possibly being TRBD1 (5 bases). Looked up from germline, CDR1 is MNHEY and CDR2 is SMNVEV (reference sequence). With 5 bases removed from V and 2 bases from J, the gap between germline ends came to 19 bases. This CDR3 comprises 16 residues.

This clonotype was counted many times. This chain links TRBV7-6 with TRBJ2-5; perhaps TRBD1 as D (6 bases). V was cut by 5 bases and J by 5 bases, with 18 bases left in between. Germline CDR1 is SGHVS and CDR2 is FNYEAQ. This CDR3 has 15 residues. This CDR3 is CASSLQGNGFETQYF. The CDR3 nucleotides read TGTGCCAGCAGCCTGCAGGGGAACGGCTTCGAGACCCAGTACTTC. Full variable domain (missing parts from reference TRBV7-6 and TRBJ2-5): GAGVSQSPRYKVTKRGQDVALRCDPISGHVSLYWYRQALGQGPEFLTYFNYEAQQDKSGLPNDRFSAERPEGSISTLTIQRTEQRDSAMYRCASSLQGNGFETQYFGPGTRLLVL.

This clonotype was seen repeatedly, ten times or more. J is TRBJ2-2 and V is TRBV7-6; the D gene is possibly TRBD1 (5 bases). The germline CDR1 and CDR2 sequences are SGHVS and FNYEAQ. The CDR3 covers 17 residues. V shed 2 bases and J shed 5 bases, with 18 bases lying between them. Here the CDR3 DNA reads TGTGCCAGCAGCTTATCCGCAGGGATCCATAGGACCGGGGAGCTGTTTTTT. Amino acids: CASSLSAGIHRTGELFF.

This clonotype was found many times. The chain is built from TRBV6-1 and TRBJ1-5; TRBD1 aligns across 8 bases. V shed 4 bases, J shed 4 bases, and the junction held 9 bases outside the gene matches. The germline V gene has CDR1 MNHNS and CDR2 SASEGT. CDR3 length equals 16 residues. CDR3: CASSVPDRGGNQPQHF. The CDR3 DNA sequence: TGTGCCAGCAGTGTCCCTGACAGGGGCGGGAATCAGCCCCAGCATTTT.

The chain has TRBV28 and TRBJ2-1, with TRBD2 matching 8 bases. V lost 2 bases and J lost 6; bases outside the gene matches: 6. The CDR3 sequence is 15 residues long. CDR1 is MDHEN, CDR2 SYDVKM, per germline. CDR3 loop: CASSLIRGGPNEQFF. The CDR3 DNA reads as TGTGCCAGCAGTTTAATCCGGGGGGGCCCCAATGAGCAGTTCTTC.

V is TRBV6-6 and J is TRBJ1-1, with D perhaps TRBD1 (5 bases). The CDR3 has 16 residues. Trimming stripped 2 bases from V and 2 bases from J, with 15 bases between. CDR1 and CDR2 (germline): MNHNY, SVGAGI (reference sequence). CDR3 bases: TGTGCCAGCAGTTACGGACATAAAGGGCTCAACACTGAAGCTTTCTTT. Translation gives CASSYGHKGLNTEAFF.

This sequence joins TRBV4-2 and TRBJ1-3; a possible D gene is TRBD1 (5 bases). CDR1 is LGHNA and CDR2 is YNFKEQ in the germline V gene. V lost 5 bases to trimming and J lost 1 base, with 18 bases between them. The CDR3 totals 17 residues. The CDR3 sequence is CASSELGVQPSGNTIYF. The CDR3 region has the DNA TGTGCCAGCAGCGAACTGGGGGTACAGCCGTCTGGAAACACCATATATTTT.

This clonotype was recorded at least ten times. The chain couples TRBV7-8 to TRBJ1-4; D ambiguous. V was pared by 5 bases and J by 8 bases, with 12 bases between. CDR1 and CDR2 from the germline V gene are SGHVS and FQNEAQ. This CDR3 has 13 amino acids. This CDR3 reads CASSPRSAEKLFF. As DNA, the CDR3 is TGTGCCAGCAGCCCGAGATCGGCCGAAAAACTGTTTTTT.

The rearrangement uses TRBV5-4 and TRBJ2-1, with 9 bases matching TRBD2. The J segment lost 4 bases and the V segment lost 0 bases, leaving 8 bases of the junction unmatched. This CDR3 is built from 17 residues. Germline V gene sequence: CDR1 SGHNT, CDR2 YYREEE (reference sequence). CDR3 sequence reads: CASSLGAGGLPYNEQFF. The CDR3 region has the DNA TGTGCCAGCAGCTTGGGGGCGGGGGGGCTCCCATACAATGAGCAGTTCTTC. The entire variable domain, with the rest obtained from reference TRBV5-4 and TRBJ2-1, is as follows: ETGVTQSPTHLIKTRGQQVTLRCSSQSGHNTVSWYQQALGQGPQFIFQYYREEENGRGNFPPRFSGLQFPNYSSELNVNALELDDSALYLCASSLGAGGLPYNEQFFGPGTRLTVL.

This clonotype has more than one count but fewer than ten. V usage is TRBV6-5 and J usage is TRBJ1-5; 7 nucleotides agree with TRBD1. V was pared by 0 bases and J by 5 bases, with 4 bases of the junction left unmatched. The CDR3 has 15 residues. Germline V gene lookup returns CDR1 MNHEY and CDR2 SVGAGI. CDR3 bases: TGTGCCAGCAGTTACTCCGGGACAGACGATCAGCCCCAGCATTTT. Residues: CASSYSGTDDQPQHF.

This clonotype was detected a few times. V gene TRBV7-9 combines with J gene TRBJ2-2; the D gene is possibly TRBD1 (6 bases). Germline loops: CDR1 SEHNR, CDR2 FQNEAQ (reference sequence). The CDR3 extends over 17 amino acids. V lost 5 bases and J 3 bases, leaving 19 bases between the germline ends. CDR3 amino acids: CASSRGEGQLHTGELFF. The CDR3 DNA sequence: TGTGCCAGCAGCCGAGGGGAAGGACAGCTTCACACCGGGGAGCTGTTTTTT.

In DNA, the CDR3 is TGTGCCAGTGGGTGGGCATTGAGCACAGATACGCAGTATTTT. Protein product: CASGWALSTDTQYF. The chain employs TRBV19 and TRBJ2-3, with D hard to call. V was pared by 8 bases and J by 0 bases, with 12 bases between. CDR1 is LNHDA and CDR2 is SQIVND in the germline V gene (reference sequence). The CDR3 consists of 14 residues.

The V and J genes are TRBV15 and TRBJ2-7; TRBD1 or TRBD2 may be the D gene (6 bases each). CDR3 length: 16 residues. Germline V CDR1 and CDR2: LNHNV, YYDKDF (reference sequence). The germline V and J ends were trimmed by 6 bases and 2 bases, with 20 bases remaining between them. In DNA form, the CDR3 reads TGTGCCACCAGTTTGGCCGTCGGGGGCGAACCCTACGAGCAGTACTTC. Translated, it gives CATSLAVGGEPYEQYF.

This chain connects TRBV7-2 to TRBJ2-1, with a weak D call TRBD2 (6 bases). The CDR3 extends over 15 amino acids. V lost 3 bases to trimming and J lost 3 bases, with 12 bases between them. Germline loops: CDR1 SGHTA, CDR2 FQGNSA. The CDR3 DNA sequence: TGTGCCAGCAGCTTTCTGGGGGGTCACTACAATGAGCAGTTCTTC. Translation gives CASSFLGGHYNEQFF.

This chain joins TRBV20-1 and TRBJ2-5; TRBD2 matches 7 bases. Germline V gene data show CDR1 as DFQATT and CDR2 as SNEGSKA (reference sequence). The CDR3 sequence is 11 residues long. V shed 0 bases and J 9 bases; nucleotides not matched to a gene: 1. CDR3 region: CSARDRGAQYF. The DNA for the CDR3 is TGCAGTGCTAGAGATCGGGGGGCCCAGTACTTC.

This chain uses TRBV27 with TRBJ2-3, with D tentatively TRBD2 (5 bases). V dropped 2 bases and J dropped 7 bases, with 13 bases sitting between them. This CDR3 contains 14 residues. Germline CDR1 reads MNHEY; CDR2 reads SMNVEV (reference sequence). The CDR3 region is CASSLGRVGNTQYF. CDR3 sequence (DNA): TGTGCCAGCAGTTTAGGGCGGGTTGGGAATACGCAGTATTTT.

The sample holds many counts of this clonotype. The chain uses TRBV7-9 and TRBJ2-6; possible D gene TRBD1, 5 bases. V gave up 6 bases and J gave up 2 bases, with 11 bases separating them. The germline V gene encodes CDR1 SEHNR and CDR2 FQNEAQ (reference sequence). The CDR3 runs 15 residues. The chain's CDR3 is CASSTRVAGANVLTF. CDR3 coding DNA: TGTGCCAGCAGTACCAGGGTTGCTGGGGCCAACGTCCTGACTTTC.

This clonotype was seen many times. This chain's CDR3 is CASSETGQETQYF. DNA of the CDR3: TGTGCCAGCAGTGAAACAGGCCAAGAGACCCAGTACTTC. The gene calls are TRBV6-1 and TRBJ2-5; D might be TRBD1 (5 bases). The CDR3 covers 13 residues. CDR1 and CDR2 from the germline V gene are MNHNS and SASEGT. The V and J ends lost 2 bases and 1 base respectively, with 5 bases between them.